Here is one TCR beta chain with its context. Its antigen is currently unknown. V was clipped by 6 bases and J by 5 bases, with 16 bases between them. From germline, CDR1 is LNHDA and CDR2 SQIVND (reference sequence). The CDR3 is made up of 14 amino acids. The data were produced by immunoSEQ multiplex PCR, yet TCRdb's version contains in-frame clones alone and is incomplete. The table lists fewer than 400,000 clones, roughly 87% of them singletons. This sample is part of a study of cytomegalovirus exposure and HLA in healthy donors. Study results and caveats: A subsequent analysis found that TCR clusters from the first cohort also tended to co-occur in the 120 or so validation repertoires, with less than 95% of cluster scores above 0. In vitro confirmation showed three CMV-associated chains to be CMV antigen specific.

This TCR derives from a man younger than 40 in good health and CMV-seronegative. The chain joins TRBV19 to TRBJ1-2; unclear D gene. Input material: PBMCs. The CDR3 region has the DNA TGTGCCAGTAGGGAGAGGGCGCAAGGATATGGCTACACCTTC. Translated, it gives CASRERAQGYGYTF. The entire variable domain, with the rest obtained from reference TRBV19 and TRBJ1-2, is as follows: DGGITQSPKYLFRKEGQNVTLSCEQNLNHDAMYWYRQDPGQGLRLIYYSQIVNDFQKGDIAEGYSVSREKKESFPLTVTSAQKNPTAFYLCASRERAQGYGYTFGSGTRLTVV.